This T cell receptor beta chain stems from a study of radiotherapy plus CTLA-4 blockade in lung cancer. The CDR3 totals 17 residues. The V gene's germline CDR1 is KGHSH and CDR2 LQKENI. In regard to this clone: The junction differs from germline at one of its ends, possibly a read error.

Clones were sequenced by immunoSEQ multiplex PCR, and TCRdb holds only the in-frame ones, with some missing. This table holds some 50,000 clones, 84% found once. The TCR was taken from a human donor with non-small cell lung cancer whose response to radiotherapy plus ipilimumab could not be evaluated. The chain couples TRBV18 to TRBJ2-2; perhaps TRBD1 as D (6 bases). The sample was peripheral blood, taken from a patient treated with radiotherapy plus ipilimumab. Here the CDR3 DNA reads TGTGCCAGCACACCACTCATCTTTGCAGGGGAGTCTGCGGAGCTGTTTTTT. Its translation is CASTPLIFAGESAELFF.